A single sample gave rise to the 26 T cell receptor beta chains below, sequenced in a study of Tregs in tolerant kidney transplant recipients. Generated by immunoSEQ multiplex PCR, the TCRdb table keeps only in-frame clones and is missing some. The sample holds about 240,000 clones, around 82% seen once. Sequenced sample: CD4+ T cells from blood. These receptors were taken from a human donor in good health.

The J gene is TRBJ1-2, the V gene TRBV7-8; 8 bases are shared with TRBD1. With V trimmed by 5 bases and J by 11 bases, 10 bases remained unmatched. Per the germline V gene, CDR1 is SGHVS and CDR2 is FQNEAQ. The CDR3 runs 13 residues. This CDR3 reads CASSAQGALGYTF. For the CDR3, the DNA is TGTGCCAGCAGCGCCCAGGGGGCATTAGGTTACACCTTC.

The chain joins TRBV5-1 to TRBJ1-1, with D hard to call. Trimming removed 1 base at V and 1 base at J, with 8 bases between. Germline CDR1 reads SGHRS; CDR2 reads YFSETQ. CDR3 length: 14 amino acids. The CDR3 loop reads CASSLQQTNTEAFF. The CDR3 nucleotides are TGCGCCAGCAGCTTGCAACAGACGAACACTGAAGCTTTCTTT.

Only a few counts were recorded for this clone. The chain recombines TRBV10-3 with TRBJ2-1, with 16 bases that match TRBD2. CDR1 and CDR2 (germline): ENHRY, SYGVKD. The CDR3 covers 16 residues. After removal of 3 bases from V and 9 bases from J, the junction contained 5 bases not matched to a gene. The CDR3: CAISDFGTSGRGEQFF. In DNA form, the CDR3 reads TGTGCCATCAGTGATTTTGGGACTAGCGGGAGGGGTGAGCAGTTCTTC.

The CDR3 sequence is CASSLGGRGFGYTF. For the CDR3, the DNA is TGTGCCAGCAGCTTAGGTGGCAGGGGGTTTGGCTACACCTTC. The V gene is TRBV7-6, the J gene TRBJ1-2; 7 bases line up with TRBD1. The CDR3 length is 14 residues. Germline CDR1 is SGHVS and CDR2 is FNYEAQ. V was clipped by 1 base and J by 7 bases; unmatched bases: 6.

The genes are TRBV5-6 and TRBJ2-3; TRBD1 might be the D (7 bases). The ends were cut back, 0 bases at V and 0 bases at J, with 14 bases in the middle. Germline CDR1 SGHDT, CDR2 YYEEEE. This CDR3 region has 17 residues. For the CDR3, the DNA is TGTGCCAGCAGCTTGGGGAGGGGGCTGCTCAGCACAGATACGCAGTATTTT. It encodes CASSLGRGLLSTDTQYF.

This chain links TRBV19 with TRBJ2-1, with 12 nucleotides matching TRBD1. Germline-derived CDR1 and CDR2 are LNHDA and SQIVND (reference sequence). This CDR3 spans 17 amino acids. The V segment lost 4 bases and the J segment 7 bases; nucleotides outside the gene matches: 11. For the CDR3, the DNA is TGTGCCAGTAGTACCGGGGGACAGGGGGCTTCTTTTAATGAGCAGTTCTTC. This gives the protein CASSTGGQGASFNEQFF. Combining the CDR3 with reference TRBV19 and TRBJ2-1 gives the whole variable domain DGGITQSPKYLFRKEGQNVTLSCEQNLNHDAMYWYRQDPGQGLRLIYYSQIVNDFQKGDIAEGYSVSREKKESFPLTVTSAQKNPTAFYLCASSTGGQGASFNEQFFGPGTRLTVL.

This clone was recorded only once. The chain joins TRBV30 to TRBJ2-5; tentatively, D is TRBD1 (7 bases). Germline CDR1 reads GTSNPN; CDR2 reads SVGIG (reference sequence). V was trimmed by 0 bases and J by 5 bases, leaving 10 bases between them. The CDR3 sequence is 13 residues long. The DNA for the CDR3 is TGTGCCTGGAGTGTGCGGGGACAGGAGACCCAGTACTTC. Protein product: CAWSVRGQETQYF.

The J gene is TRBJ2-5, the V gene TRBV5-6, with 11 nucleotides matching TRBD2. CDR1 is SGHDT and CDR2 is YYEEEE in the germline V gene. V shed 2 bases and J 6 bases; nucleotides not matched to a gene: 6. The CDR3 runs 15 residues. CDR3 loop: CASSFVTSGVQTQYF. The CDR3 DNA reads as TGTGCCAGCAGCTTTGTGACTAGCGGGGTGCAGACCCAGTACTTC.

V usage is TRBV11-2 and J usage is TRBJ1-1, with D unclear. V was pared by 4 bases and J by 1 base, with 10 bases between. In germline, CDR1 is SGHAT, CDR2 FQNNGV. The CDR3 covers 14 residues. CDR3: CASSSPPGNTEAFF. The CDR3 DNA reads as TGTGCCAGCAGCTCCCCCCCGGGGAACACTGAAGCTTTCTTT. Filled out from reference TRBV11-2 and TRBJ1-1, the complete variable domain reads EAGVAQSPRYKIIEKRQSVAFWCNPISGHATLYWYQQILGQGPKLLIQFQNNGVVDDSQLPKDRFSAERLKGVDSTLKIQPAKLEDSAVYLCASSSPPGNTEAFFGQGTRLTVV.

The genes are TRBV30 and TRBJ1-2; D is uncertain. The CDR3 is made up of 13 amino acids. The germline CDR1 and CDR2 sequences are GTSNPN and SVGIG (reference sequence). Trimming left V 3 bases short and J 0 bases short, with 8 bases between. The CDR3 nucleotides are TGTGCCTGGAGCCGGCGAGCTAACTATGGCTACACCTTC. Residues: CAWSRRANYGYTF.

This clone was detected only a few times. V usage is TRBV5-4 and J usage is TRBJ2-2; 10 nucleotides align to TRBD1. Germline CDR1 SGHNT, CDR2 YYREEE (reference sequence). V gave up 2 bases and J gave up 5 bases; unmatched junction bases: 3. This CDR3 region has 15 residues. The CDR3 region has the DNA TGTGCCAGCAGCTTCTGGGACAGGGGTACCGGGGAGCTGTTTTTT. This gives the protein CASSFWDRGTGELFF.

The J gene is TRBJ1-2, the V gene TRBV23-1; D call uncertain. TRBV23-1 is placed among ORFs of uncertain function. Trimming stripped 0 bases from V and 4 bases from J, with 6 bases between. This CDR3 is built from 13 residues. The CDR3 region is CASSQSSSYGYTF. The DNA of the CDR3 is TGCGCCAGCAGTCAATCGAGTAGCTATGGCTACACCTTC.

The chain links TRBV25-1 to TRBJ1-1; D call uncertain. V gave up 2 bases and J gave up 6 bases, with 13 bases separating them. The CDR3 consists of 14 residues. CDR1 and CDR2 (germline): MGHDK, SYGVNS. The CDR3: CASSEGRGGAEAFF. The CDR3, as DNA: TGTGCCAGCAGTGAAGGAAGAGGTGGGGCTGAAGCTTTCTTT.

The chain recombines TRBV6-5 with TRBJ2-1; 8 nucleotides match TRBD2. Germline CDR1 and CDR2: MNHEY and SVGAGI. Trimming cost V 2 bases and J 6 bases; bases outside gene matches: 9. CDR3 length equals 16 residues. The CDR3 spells CASSYRRGGQANEQFF. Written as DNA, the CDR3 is TGTGCCAGCAGTTACAGACGGGGGGGCCAGGCCAATGAGCAGTTCTTC.

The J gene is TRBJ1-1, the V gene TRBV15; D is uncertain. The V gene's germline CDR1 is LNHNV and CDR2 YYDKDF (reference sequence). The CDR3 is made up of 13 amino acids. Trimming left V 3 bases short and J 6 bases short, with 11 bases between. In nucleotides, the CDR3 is TGTGCCACCAGCAGTTTCAGATTGTCTGAAGCTTTCTTT. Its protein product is CATSSFRLSEAFF.

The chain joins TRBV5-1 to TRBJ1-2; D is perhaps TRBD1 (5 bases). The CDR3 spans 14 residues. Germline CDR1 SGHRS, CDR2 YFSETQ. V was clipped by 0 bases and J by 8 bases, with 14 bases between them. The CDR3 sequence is CASSLDTGLGGYTF. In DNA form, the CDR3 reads TGCGCCAGCAGCTTGGATACAGGTCTCGGGGGCTACACCTTC.

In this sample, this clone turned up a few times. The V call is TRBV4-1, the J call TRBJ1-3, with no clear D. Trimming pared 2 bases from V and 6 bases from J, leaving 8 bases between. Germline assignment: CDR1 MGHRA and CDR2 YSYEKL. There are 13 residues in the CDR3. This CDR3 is CASSQRRENTIYF. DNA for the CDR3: TGCGCCAGCAGCCAACGTAGAGAAAACACCATATATTTT.

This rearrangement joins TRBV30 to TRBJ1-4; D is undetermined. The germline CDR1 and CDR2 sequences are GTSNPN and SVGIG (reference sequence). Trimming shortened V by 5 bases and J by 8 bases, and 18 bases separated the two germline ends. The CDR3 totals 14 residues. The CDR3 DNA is TGTGCCTGGTCCACCGGGAGGCGAGGCGAAAAACTGTTTTTT. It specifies CAWSTGRRGEKLFF.

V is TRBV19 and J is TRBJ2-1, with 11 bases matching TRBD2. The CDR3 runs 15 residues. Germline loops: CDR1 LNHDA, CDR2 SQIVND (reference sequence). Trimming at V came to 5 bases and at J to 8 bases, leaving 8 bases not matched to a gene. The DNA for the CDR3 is TGTGCCAGTAGTGTTCTAGCGGGAGGAAGACATGAGCAGTTCTTC. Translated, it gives CASSVLAGGRHEQFF. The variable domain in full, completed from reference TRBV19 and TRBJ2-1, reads DGGITQSPKYLFRKEGQNVTLSCEQNLNHDAMYWYRQDPGQGLRLIYYSQIVNDFQKGDIAEGYSVSREKKESFPLTVTSAQKNPTAFYLCASSVLAGGRHEQFFGPGTRLTVL.

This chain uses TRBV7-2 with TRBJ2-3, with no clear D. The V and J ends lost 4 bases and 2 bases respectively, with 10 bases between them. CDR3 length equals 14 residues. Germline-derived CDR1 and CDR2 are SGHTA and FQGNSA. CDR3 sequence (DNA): TGTGCCAGCAGCTCCTATTCTAACACAGATACGCAGTATTTT. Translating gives CASSSYSNTDTQYF.

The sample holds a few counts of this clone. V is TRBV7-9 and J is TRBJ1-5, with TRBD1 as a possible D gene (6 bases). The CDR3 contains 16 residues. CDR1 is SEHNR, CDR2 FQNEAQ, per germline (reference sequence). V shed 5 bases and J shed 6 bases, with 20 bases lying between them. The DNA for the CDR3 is TGTGCCAGCAGCGCCCGAGGGGCACAGGGTGTTCAGCCCCAGCATTTT. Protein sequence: CASSARGAQGVQPQHF.

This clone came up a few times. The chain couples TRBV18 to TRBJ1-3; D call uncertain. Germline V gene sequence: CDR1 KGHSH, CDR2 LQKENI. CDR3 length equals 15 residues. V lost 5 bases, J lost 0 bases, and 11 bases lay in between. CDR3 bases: TGTGCCAGCTCAGACCGGGAGAGCTCTGGAAACACCATATATTTT. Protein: CASSDRESSGNTIYF.

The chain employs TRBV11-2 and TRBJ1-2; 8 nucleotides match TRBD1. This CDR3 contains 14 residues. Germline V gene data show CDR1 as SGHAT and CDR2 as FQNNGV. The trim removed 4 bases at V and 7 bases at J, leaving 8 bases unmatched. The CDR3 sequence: CASSSEQGVLGYTF. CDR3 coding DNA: TGTGCCAGCAGCTCTGAACAGGGGGTACTTGGCTACACCTTC.

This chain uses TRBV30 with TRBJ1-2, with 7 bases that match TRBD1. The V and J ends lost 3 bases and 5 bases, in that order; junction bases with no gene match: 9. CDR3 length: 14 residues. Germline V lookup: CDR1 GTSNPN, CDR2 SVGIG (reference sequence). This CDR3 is CAWSPDRARYGYTF. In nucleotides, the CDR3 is TGTGCCTGGAGCCCAGACAGGGCTAGGTATGGCTACACCTTC.

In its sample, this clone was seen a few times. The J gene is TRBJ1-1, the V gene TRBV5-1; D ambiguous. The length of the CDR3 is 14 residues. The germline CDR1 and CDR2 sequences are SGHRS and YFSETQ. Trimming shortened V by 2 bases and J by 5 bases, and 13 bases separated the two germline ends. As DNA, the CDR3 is TGCGCCAGCAGCTTAGCTGCTTCCGGGACTGAAGCTTTCTTT. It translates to CASSLAASGTEAFF. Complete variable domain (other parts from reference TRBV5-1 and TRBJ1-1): KAGVTQTPRYLIKTRGQQVTLSCSPISGHRSVSWYQQTPGQGLQFLFEYFSETQRNKGNFPGRFSGRQFSNSRSEMNVSTLELGDSALYLCASSLAASGTEAFFGQGTRLTVV.

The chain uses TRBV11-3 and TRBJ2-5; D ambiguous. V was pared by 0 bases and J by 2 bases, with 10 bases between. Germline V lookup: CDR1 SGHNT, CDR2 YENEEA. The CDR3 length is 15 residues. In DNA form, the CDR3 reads TGTGCCAGCAGCTTAGAATTAGGGCGACAAGAGACCCAGTACTTC. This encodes CASSLELGRQETQYF.